The 23 T cell receptor beta chains below were found in one sample sequenced in a study of T cell responses to AZD1222 COVID-19 vaccine. Using immunoSEQ multiplex PCR, the repertoire was profiled, and TCRdb retains in-frame clones only, with some absent. Seen here are about 140,000 clones, 80% to 95% observed once, and the top ten hold about 4.1%. Material: peripheral blood, obtained 28 days after the second AZD1222 dose. The receptors come from an adult who received the AZD1222 COVID-19 vaccine.

The chain couples TRBV27 to TRBJ2-2; possible D gene TRBD2, 6 bases. Germline CDR1 reads MNHEY; CDR2 reads SMNVEV (reference sequence). V was cut by 3 bases and J by 5 bases, with 10 bases left in between. There are 14 residues in the CDR3. The CDR3 DNA is TGTGCCAGCAGTTTCGGCGGGATGACCGGGGAGCTGTTTTTT. As protein: CASSFGGMTGELFF.

The gene calls are TRBV6-1 and TRBJ2-1, with no clear D. The germline V gene has CDR1 MNHNS and CDR2 SASEGT. The CDR3 covers 12 residues. The ends were cut back, 6 bases at V and 7 bases at J, with 10 bases in the middle. The CDR3 loop reads CASSRPKNEQFF. CDR3 nucleotide sequence: TGTGCCAGCAGCCGACCGAAAAATGAGCAGTTCTTC.

The chain employs TRBV4-2 and TRBJ2-1; D is undetermined. This CDR3 comprises 12 residues. V lost 3 bases and J 15 bases, leaving 15 bases between the germline ends. Germline values: CDR1 LGHNA, CDR2 YNFKEQ. The CDR3: CASSQARLVMFF. The CDR3 DNA reads as TGTGCCAGCAGCCAGGCCCGGTTAGTGATGTTCTTC.

The genes are TRBV27 and TRBJ2-5, with D unclear. Trimming pared 3 bases from V and 4 bases from J, leaving 6 bases between. Germline V gives CDR1 MNHEY, CDR2 SMNVEV (reference sequence). The CDR3 covers 12 residues. CDR3 nucleotide sequence: TGTGCCAGCAGTTTCCCAGGAGAGACCCAGTACTTC. Protein sequence: CASSFPGETQYF.

This sequence joins TRBV4-1 and TRBJ2-1; D unresolved. Trimming took 2 bases from V and 0 from J, leaving 8 bases between them. Germline V gene lookup returns CDR1 MGHRA and CDR2 YSYEKL. The length of the CDR3 is 15 residues. CDR3 nucleotides: TGCGCCAGCAGCCAAACGGATATCTCCTACAATGAGCAGTTCTTC. It codes for CASSQTDISYNEQFF.

This chain joins TRBV5-3 and TRBJ2-1, with 8 bases lining up with TRBD2. TRBV5-3 carries the ORF label, with uncertain function. V lost 4 bases, J lost 7 bases, and 7 bases stayed unmatched. The CDR3 covers 14 residues. In nucleotides, the CDR3 is TGTGCCAGAAGCGTCGGACTAGCATTGAATGAGCAGTTCTTC. The encoded protein is CARSVGLALNEQFF.

This chain connects TRBV2 to TRBJ2-5; D is perhaps TRBD2 (6 bases). This CDR3 is 14 amino acids long. V was cut by 2 bases and J by 2 bases, with 9 bases left in between. CDR1 and CDR2 (germline): SNHLY, FYNNEI. The CDR3 protein is CASSESGSQETQYF. CDR3 sequence (DNA): TGTGCCAGCAGTGAATCCGGGAGTCAAGAGACCCAGTACTTC. The variable domain in full, with the rest retrieved from reference TRBV2 and TRBJ2-5, is EPEVTQTPSHQVTQMGQEVILRCVPISNHLYFYWYRQILGQKVEFLVSFYNNEISEKSEIFDDQFSVERPDGSNFTLKIRSTKLEDSAMYFCASSESGSQETQYFGPGTRLLVL.

The chain joins TRBV5-8 to TRBJ1-1, with 7 bases aligning to TRBD1. J gave up 3 bases and V 5 bases, and 13 bases lay outside the gene matches. The CDR3 contains 16 residues. CDR1 and CDR2 from the germline V gene are SGHTS and YDEGEE. This CDR3 is CASRGLDRAKDTEAFF. In nucleotides, the CDR3 is TGTGCCAGCAGGGGTCTCGACAGGGCCAAGGACACTGAAGCTTTCTTT. The full variable domain, its missing parts supplied by reference TRBV5-8 and TRBJ1-1, is EAGVTQSPTHLIKTRGQQATLRCSPISGHTSVYWYQQALGLGLQFLLWYDEGEERNRGNFPPRFSGRQFPNYSSELNVNALELEDSALYLCASRGLDRAKDTEAFFGQGTRLTVV.

This clone showed up just once. J is TRBJ2-7 and V is TRBV27, with 9 bases fitting TRBD2. This CDR3 has 15 residues. Trimming removed 6 bases from V and 3 bases from J; junction bases left unmatched: 9. Germline loops: CDR1 MNHEY, CDR2 SMNVEV (reference sequence). The CDR3 sequence is CASSPGSGGDYEQYF. CDR3 sequence (DNA): TGTGCCAGCAGCCCCGGTAGCGGGGGAGACTACGAGCAGTACTTC.

The V and J genes are TRBV4-1 and TRBJ1-1; 12 nucleotides line up with TRBD1. Germline CDR1 reads MGHRA; CDR2 reads YSYEKL. The ends lost 4 bases at V and 1 base at J; junction bases unmatched: 7. The CDR3 runs to 17 residues. The chain's CDR3 is CASSRSGQGARNTEAFF. DNA of the CDR3: TGCGCCAGCAGCCGCTCGGGACAGGGGGCGCGGAACACTGAAGCTTTCTTT.

V is TRBV7-9 and J is TRBJ1-1, with D perhaps TRBD1 (6 bases). CDR3 size: 13 residues. The V end was cut by 8 bases, the J end by 6 bases, with 16 bases between. CDR1 is SEHNR and CDR2 is FQNEAQ in the germline V gene (reference sequence). CDR3 residues: CASSGGRISEAFF. The DNA for the CDR3 is TGTGCCAGCTCCGGGGGGCGCATCTCTGAAGCTTTCTTT.

The CDR3 bases are TGCGCCAGCAGCCCCGGGGACAGGGAGAGGAATGGCTACACCTTC. Translated: CASSPGDRERNGYTF. The gene calls are TRBV5-1 and TRBJ1-2, with TRBD1 matching over 9 bases. This CDR3 comprises 15 residues. Germline CDR1 SGHRS, CDR2 YFSETQ. V was pared by 4 bases and J by 6 bases, with 10 bases of the junction left unmatched.

V gene TRBV28 combines with J gene TRBJ2-7, with D perhaps assigned TRBD1 or TRBD2 (5 bases each). Germline CDR1 MDHEN, CDR2 SYDVKM. The CDR3 consists of 13 residues. V was trimmed by 8 bases and J by 3 bases, leaving 14 bases between them. The DNA for the CDR3 is TGTGCCAGCGTTGACTGGGGGAGCTACGAGCAGTACTTC. It is translated as CASVDWGSYEQYF. The whole variable domain, remainder taken from reference TRBV28 and TRBJ2-7, is DVKVTQSSRYLVKRTGEKVFLECVQDMDHENMFWYRQDPGLGLRLIYFSYDVKMKEKGDIPEGYSVSREKKERFSLILESASTNQTSMYLCASVDWGSYEQYFGPGTRLTVT.

The chain joins TRBV10-3 to TRBJ1-6; the D is unclear. CDR1 is ENHRY and CDR2 is SYGVKD in the germline V gene. V gave up 0 bases and J gave up 7 bases, with 10 bases separating them. This CDR3 spans 15 amino acids. CDR3 protein: CAISESGYLNSPLHF. The DNA of the CDR3 is TGTGCCATCAGTGAGTCCGGGTACTTAAATTCACCCCTCCACTTT.

The rearrangement joins TRBV18 to TRBJ1-5, with D uncertain. The CDR3 has 14 residues. The germline gives CDR1 KGHSH, CDR2 LQKENI. The V end was cut by 3 bases, the J end by 2 bases, with 8 bases between. The CDR3 loop is CASSPALGNQPQHF. CDR3 coding DNA: TGTGCCAGCTCACCTGCCCTGGGCAATCAGCCCCAGCATTTT.

CDR3 loop: CAYTSQGPAGNEKLFF. The CDR3 nucleotides are TGTGCCTACACCAGCCAGGGGCCGGCGGGTAATGAAAAACTGTTTTTT. The chain uses TRBV30 and TRBJ1-4; D might be TRBD1 (6 bases). Trimming took 7 bases from V and 4 from J, leaving 22 bases between them. Per germline, CDR1 GTSNPN and CDR2 SVGIG (reference sequence). The CDR3 length is 16 residues.

The chain has TRBV6-4 and TRBJ1-6, with TRBD1 identical over 7 bases. Germline trimming cut 2 bases from V and 8 bases from J; bases unmatched to any gene: 0. CDR1 and CDR2 from the germline V gene are MRHNA and SNTAGT. This CDR3 is built from 13 residues. CDR3 DNA sequence: TGTGCCAGCAGTGACGACAGGGATTCACCCCTCCACTTT. This translates into CASSDDRDSPLHF.

This sequence joins TRBV5-5 and TRBJ2-1; no clear D. The V end was cut by 2 bases, the J end by 0 bases, with 9 bases between. Germline CDR1 reads SGHKS; CDR2 reads YYEKEE (reference sequence). The CDR3 loop spans 15 amino acids. CDR3 in amino acids: CASSFKLISYNEQFF. CDR3 DNA sequence: TGTGCCAGCAGCTTTAAGTTAATCTCCTACAATGAGCAGTTCTTC.

The gene calls are TRBV19 and TRBJ1-1, with D unclear. This CDR3 comprises 13 residues. CDR1 is LNHDA, CDR2 SQIVND, per germline (reference sequence). V lost 2 bases, J lost 0 bases, and 4 bases lay in between. Written as DNA, the CDR3 is TGTGCCAGTAGTATATCGTTGAACACTGAAGCTTTCTTT. This sequence encodes CASSISLNTEAFF.

The chain recombines TRBV19 with TRBJ1-5; possible D gene TRBD1, 6 bases. V was clipped by 7 bases and J by 2 bases, with 18 bases between them. Germline CDR1 is LNHDA and CDR2 is SQIVND (reference sequence). This CDR3 spans 16 amino acids. CDR3 in DNA: TGTGCCAGTATAGGGGGGGCTTATGTTGGCAATCAGCCCCAGCATTTT. Amino acids: CASIGGAYVGNQPQHF.

The chain carries TRBV20-1 and TRBJ2-2, with D unresolved. Per the germline V gene, CDR1 is DFQATT and CDR2 is SNEGSKA (reference sequence). V lost 0 bases to trimming and J lost 8 bases, with 4 bases between them. The CDR3 extends over 11 amino acids. This CDR3 is CSAREWGELFF. The CDR3 DNA is TGCAGTGCTAGAGAATGGGGGGAGCTGTTTTTT.

The gene calls are TRBV3-1 (or the pseudogene TRBV3-2) and TRBJ1-2; D unclear. Looked up from germline, CDR1 is LGHDT and CDR2 is YNNKEL (reference sequence). V dropped 3 bases and J dropped 2 bases, with 13 bases sitting between them. The CDR3 loop spans 15 amino acids. The CDR3 DNA is TGTGCCAGCAGCCACCGGAGGGCAGAAAACTATGGCTACACCTTC. Encoded protein: CASSHRRAENYGYTF.

The chain uses TRBV7-3 and TRBJ2-7; D gene ambiguous. The germline V and J ends were trimmed by 5 bases and 1 base, with 12 bases remaining between them. The CDR3 spans 14 residues. In germline, CDR1 is SGHTA, CDR2 FQGTGA. CDR3 residues: CASSIAVGSYEQYF. The CDR3 DNA is TGTGCCAGCAGCATAGCCGTCGGATCCTACGAGCAGTACTTC.